A few counts support the clone carrying this T cell receptor (beta chain). Its specificity is not known. This specimen comes from a study of beta chain features in type 1 diabetes. V dropped 1 base and J dropped 5 bases, with 9 bases sitting between them. The CDR3 is 13 residues long. Germline-derived CDR1 and CDR2 are SGHAT and FQNNGV. Each of the CD4+ naive, central memory, regulatory and stem cell-like memory populations was sorted via CD45RO/CCR7/CD25/CD127/CD95/CD27. Findings of the study overall: A moderate, significant TCRB CDR3 shortening appeared in type 1 diabetes across four CD4+ subsets. Whether TCRB rearrangement is influenced by HLA type went unresolved here.

The entirety of the isolated RNA underwent reverse transcription, so expressed TCRB transcripts were sequenced. The method was immunoSEQ multiplex PCR; TCRdb's version includes in-frame clones alone and lacks a portion of them. The data contain roughly 300,000 clones, about 14% of them singletons. This clonotype originated in a man aged 30 to 39 in good health. Sequencing was carried out using central memory CD4+ T cells from blood. The V call is TRBV11-2, the J call TRBJ2-7, with unresolved D. The CDR3 sequence: CASSLVSLDEQYF. In DNA form, the CDR3 reads TGTGCCAGCAGCTTAGTCTCCCTGGACGAGCAGTACTTC.